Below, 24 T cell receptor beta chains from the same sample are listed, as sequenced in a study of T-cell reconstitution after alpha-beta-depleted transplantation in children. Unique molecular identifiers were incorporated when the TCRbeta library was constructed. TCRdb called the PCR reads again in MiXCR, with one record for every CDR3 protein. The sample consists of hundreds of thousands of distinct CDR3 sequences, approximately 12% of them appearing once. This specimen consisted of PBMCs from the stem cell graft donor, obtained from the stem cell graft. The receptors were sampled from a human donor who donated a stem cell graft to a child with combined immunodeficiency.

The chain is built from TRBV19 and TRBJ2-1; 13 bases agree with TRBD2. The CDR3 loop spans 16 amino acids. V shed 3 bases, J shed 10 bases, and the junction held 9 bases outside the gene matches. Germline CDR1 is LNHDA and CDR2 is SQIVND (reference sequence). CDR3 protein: CASSIDGGLAGTEQFF. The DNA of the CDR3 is TGTGCCAGTAGTATCGATGGGGGACTAGCGGGGACCGAGCAGTTCTTC. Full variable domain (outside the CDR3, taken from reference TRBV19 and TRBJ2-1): DGGITQSPKYLFRKEGQNVTLSCEQNLNHDAMYWYRQDPGQGLRLIYYSQIVNDFQKGDIAEGYSVSREKKESFPLTVTSAQKNPTAFYLCASSIDGGLAGTEQFFGPGTRLTVL.

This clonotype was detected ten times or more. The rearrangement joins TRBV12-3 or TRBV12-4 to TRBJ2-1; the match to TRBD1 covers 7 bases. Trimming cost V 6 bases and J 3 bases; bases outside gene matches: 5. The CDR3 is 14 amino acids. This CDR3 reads CASRAGTVYNEQFF. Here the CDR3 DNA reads TGTGCCAGCAGGGCTGGGACAGTCTACAATGAGCAGTTCTTC.

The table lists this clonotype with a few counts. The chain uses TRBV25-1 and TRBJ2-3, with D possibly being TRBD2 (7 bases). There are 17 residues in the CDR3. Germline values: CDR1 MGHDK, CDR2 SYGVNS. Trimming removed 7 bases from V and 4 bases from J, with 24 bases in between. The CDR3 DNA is TGTGCCAGCAAGGGGGGGACTCAAGACAGTTTCGCAGATACGCAGTATTTT. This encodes CASKGGTQDSFADTQYF. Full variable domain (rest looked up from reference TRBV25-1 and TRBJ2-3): EADIYQTPRYLVIGTGKKITLECSQTMGHDKMYWYQQDPGMELHLIHYSYGVNSTEKGDLSSESTVSRIRTEHFPLTLESARPSHTSQYLCASKGGTQDSFADTQYFGPGTRLTVL.

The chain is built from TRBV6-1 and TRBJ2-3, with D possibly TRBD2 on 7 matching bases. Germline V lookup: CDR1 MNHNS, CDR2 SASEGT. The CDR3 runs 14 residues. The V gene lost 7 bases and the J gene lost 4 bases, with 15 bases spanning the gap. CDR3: CASKRGGGADTQYF. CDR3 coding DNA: TGTGCCAGCAAGAGGGGAGGGGGGGCAGATACGCAGTATTTT.

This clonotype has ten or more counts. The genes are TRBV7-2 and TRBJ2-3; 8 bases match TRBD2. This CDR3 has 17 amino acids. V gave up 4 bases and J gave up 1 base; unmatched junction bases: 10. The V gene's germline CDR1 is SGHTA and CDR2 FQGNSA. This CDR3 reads CASSWPDSSGGTDTQYF. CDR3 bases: TGTGCCAGCAGCTGGCCCGATAGTAGCGGGGGCACAGATACGCAGTATTTT.

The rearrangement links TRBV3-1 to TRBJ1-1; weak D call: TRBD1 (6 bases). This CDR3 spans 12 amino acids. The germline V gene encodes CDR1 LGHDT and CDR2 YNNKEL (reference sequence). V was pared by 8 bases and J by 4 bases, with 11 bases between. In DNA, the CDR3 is TGTGCCAGCCGACGGGGGCTCACTGAAGCTTTCTTT. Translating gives CASRRGLTEAFF. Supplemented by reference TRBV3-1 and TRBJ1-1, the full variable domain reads DTAVSQTPKYLVTQMGNDKSIKCEQNLGHDTMYWYKQDSKKFLKIMFSYNNKELIINETVPNRFSPKSPDKAHLNLHINSLELGDSAVYFCASRRGLTEAFFGQGTRLTVV.

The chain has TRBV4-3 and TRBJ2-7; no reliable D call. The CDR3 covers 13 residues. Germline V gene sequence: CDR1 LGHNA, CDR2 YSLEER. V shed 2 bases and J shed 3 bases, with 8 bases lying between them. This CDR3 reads CASSQKLHYEQYF. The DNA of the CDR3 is TGCGCCAGCAGCCAAAAGCTACACTACGAGCAGTACTTC.

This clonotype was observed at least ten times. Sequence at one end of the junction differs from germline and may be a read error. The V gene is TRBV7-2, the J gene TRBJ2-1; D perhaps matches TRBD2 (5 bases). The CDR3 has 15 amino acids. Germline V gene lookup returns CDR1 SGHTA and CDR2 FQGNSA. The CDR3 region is CASSLATGLALEPFF. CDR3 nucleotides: TGTGCCAGCAGCTTAGCAACCGGACTGGCCCTTGAGCCGTTCTTC. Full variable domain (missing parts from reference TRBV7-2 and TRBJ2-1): GAGVSQSPSNKVTEKGKDVELRCDPISGHTALYWYRQSLGQGLEFLIYFQGNSAPDKSGLPSDRFSAERTGGSVSTLTIQRTQQEDSAVYLCASSLATGLALEPFFGPGTRLTVL.

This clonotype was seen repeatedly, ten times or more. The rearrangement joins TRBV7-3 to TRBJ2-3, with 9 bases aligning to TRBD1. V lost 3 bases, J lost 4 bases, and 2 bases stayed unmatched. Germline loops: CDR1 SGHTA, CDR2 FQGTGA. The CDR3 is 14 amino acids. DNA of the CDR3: TGTGCCAGCAGCTTGAGGACAGGGGCAGATACGCAGTATTTT. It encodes CASSLRTGADTQYF.

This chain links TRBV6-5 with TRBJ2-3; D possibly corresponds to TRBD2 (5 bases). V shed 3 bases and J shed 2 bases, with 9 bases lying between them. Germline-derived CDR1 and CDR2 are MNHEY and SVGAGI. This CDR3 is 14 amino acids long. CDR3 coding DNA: TGTGCCAGCAGTTATCGGGGTGACACAGATACGCAGTATTTT. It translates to CASSYRGDTDTQYF.

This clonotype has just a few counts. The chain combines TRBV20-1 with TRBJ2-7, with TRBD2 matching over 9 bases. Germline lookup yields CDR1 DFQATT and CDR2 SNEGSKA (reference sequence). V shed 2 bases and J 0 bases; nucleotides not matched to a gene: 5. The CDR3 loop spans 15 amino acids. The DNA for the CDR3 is TGCAGTGCTAGAAGACTAGCGGCGAGCTCCTACGAGCAGTACTTC. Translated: CSARRLAASSYEQYF.

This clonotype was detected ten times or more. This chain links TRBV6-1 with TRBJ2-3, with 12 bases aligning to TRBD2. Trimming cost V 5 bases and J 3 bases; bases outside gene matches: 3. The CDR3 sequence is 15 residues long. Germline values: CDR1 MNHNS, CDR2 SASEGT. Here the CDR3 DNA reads TGTGCCAGCAGTAGACTAGCGGGAGAGACAGATACGCAGTATTTT. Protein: CASSRLAGETDTQYF.

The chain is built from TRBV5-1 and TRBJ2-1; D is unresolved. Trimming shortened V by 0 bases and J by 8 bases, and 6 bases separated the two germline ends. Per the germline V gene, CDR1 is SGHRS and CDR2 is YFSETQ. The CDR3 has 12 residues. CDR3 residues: CASSLVADEQFF. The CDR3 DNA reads TGCGCCAGCAGCTTGGTGGCAGATGAGCAGTTCTTC.

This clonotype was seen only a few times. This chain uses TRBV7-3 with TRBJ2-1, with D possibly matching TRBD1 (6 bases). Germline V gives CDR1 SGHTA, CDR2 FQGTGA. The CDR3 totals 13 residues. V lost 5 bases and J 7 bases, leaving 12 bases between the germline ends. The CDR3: CASSPTTGNEQFF. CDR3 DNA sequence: TGTGCCAGCAGCCCGACGACAGGAAATGAGCAGTTCTTC.

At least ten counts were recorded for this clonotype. The CDR3 sequence is CASSRLTDTYNEQFF. CDR3 sequence (DNA): TGTGCCAGCAGCCGGTTAACGGACACCTACAATGAGCAGTTCTTC. V gene TRBV5-6 combines with J gene TRBJ2-1; D is possibly TRBD1 (5 bases). Germline values: CDR1 SGHDT, CDR2 YYEEEE. The length of the CDR3 is 15 residues. V was cut by 4 bases and J by 2 bases, with 13 bases left in between. Variable domain in full (rest from reference TRBV5-6 and TRBJ2-1): DAGVTQSPTHLIKTRGQQVTLRCSPKSGHDTVSWYQQALGQGPQFIFQYYEEEERQRGNFPDRFSGHQFPNYSSELNVNALLLGDSALYLCASSRLTDTYNEQFFGPGTRLTVL.

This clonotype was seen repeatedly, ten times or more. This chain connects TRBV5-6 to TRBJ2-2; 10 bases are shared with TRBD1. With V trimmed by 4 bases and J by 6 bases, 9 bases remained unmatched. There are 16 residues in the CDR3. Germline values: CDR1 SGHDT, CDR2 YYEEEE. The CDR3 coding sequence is TGTGCCAGCAGCGCAACCGGACAGGGGGTTGCCGGGGAGCTGTTTTTT. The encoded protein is CASSATGQGVAGELFF.

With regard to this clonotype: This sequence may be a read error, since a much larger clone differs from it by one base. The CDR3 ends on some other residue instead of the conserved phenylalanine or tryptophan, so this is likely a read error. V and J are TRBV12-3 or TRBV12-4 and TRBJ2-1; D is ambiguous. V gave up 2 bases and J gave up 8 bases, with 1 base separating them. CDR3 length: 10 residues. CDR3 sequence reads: CASSLHEQFS. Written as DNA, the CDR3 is TGTGCCAGCAGTTTACATGAGCAGTTCTCC.

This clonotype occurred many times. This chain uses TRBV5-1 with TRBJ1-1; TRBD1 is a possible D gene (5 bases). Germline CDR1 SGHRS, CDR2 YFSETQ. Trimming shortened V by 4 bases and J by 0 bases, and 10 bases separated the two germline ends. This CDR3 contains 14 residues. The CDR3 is CASSTDSLNTEAFF. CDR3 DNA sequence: TGCGCCAGCAGCACCGACAGTCTGAACACTGAAGCTTTCTTT.

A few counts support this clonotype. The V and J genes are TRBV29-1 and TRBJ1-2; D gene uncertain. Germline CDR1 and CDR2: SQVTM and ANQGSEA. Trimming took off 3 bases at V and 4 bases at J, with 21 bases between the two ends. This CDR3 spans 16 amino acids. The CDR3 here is CSVDFIAAGGGYGYTF. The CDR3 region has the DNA TGCAGCGTTGACTTTATCGCGGCAGGCGGAGGCTATGGCTACACCTTC.

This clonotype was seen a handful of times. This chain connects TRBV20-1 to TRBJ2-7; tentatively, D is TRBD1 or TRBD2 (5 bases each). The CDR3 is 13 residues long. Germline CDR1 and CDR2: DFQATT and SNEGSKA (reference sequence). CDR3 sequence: CSGAGSIIGEQYF. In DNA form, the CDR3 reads TGCAGCGGGGCGGGCAGCATAATTGGGGAGCAGTACTTC.

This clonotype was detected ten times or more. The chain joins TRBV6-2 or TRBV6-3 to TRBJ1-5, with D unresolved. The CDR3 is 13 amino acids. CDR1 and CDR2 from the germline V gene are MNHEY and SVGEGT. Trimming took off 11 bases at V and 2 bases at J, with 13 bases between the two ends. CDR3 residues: CASTGWGNQPQHF. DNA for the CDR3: TGTGCCTCCACTGGATGGGGCAATCAGCCCCAGCATTTT.

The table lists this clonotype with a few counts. Here the CDR3 reads CASSPGYTNTEAFF. CDR3 DNA: TGTGCCAGCAGCCCCGGATACACGAACACTGAAGCTTTCTTT. The chain uses TRBV5-6 and TRBJ1-1; D gene ambiguous. Germline V gene sequence: CDR1 SGHDT, CDR2 YYEEEE. Trimming shortened V by 4 bases and J by 1 base, and 11 bases separated the two germline ends. CDR3 length: 14 amino acids.

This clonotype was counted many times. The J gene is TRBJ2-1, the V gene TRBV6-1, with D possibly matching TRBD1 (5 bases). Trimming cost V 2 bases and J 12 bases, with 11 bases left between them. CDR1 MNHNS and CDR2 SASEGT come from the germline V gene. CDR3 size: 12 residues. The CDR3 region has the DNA TGTGCCAGCAGTGAACCAGGGCTCGGGCAGTTCTTC. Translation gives CASSEPGLGQFF.

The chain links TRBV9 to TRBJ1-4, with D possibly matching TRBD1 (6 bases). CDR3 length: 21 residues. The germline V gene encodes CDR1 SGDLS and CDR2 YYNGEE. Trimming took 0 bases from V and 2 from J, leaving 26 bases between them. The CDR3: CASSVADRPTGPSATNEKLFF. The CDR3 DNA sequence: TGTGCCAGCAGCGTAGCAGATCGACCCACAGGGCCCTCAGCGACTAATGAAAAACTGTTTTTT.